This T cell receptor (beta chain) was found in a study of blood T cell repertoires in COVID-19. Clones were sequenced by immunoSEQ multiplex PCR, and TCRdb holds only the in-frame ones, with some missing. The sample has some 210,000 clones; 82% are singletons. Trimming took 4 bases from V and 8 from J; bases not matched to a gene: 17. Germline assignment: CDR1 MNHEY and CDR2 SMNVEV (reference sequence). The CDR3 sequence is 19 residues long. The sample consisted of peripheral blood. This TCR came from a woman between 35 and 50 years old with acute or convalescent COVID-19. This chain uses TRBV27 with TRBJ1-4, with TRBD1 matching over 12 bases. The CDR3, as DNA: TGTGCCAGCAGTTCTTTGTCCGGGACAGGGGGCGGCGAGAGGGAAAAACTGTTTTTT. Residues: CASSSLSGTGGGEREKLFF. The full variable domain, rest sourced from reference TRBV27 and TRBJ1-4, is EAQVTQNPRYLITVTGKKLTVTCSQNMNHEYMSWYRQDPGLGLRQIYYSMNVEVTDKGDVPEGYKVSRKEKRNFPLILESPSPNQTSLYFCASSSLSGTGGGEREKLFFGSGTQLSVL.